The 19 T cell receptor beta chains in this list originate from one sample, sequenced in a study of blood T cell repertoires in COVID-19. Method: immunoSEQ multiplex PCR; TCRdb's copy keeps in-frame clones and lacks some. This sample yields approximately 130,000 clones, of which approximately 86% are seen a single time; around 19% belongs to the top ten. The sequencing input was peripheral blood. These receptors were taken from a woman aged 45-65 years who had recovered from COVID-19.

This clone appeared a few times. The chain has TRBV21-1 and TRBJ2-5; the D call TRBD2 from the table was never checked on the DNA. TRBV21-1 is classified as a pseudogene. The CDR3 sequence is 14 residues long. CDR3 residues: CASTRPRVIETQYF. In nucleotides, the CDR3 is TGTGCCAGCACCAGACCGAGGGTGATAGAGACCCAGTACTTC.

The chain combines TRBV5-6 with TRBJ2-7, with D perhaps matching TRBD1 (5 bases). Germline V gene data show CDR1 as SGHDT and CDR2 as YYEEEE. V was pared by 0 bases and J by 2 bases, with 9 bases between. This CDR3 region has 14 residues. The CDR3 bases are TGTGCCAGCAGCTTGGCCCTGGGGCCCTACGAGCAGTACTTC. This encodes CASSLALGPYEQYF.

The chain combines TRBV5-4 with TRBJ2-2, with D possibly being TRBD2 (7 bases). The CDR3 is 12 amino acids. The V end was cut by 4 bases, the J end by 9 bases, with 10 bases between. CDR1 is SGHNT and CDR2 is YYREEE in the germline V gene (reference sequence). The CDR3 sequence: CASSIGGRELFF. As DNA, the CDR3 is TGTGCCAGCAGCATCGGGGGGCGGGAGCTGTTTTTT.

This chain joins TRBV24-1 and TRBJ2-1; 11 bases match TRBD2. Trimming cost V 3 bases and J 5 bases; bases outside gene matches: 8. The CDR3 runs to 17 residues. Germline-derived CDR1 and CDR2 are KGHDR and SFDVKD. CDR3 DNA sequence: TGTGCCACCAGTGATAGTGCCGGGACTAGCGGACACAATGAGCAGTTCTTC. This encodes CATSDSAGTSGHNEQFF.

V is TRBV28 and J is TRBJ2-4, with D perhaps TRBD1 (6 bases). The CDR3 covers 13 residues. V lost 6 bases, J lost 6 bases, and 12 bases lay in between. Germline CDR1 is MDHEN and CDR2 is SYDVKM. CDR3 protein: CASSLGQLNIQYF. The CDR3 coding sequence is TGTGCCAGCAGCCTCGGACAGCTAAACATTCAGTACTTC. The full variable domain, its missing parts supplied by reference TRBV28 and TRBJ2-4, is DVKVTQSSRYLVKRTGEKVFLECVQDMDHENMFWYRQDPGLGLRLIYFSYDVKMKEKGDIPEGYSVSREKKERFSLILESASTNQTSMYLCASSLGQLNIQYFGAGTRLSVL.

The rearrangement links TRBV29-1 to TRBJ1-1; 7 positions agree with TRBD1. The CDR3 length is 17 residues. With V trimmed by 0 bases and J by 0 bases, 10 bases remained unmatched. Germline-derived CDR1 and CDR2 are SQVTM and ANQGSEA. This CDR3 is CSVEDYRDRGLNTEAFF. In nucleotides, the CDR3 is TGCAGCGTTGAAGATTATAGGGACAGAGGATTGAACACTGAAGCTTTCTTT.

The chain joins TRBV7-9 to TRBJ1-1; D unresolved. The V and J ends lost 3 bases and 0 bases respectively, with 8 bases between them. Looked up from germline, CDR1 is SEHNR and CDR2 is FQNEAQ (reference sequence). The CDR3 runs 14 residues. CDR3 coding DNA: TGTGCCAGCAGCTTCTTTAATATGAACACTGAAGCTTTCTTT. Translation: CASSFFNMNTEAFF.

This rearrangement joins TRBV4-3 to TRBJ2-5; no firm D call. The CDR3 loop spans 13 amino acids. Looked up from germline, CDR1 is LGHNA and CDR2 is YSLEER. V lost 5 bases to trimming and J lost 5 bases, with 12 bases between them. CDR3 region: CASSSVPRETQYF. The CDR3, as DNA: TGCGCCAGCAGCTCTGTCCCTCGGGAGACCCAGTACTTC.

CDR3 DNA: TGTGCCGGTAACACAGGGATTGAAACTAGCGGGGACGAGCAGTTCTTC. Translating it yields CAGNTGIETSGDEQFF. The chain has TRBV21-1 and TRBJ2-1; whether TRBD2, the table's D call, matches the DNA was not checked. TRBV21-1 is shown as a pseudogene. This CDR3 is 16 amino acids long.

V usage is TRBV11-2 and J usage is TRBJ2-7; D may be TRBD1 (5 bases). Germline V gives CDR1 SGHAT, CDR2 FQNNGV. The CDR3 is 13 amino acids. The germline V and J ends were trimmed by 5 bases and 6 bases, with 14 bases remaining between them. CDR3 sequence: CASSPRQPPEQYF. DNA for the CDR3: TGTGCCAGCAGCCCGAGACAGCCCCCCGAGCAGTACTTC. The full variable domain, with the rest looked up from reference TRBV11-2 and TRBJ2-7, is EAGVAQSPRYKIIEKRQSVAFWCNPISGHATLYWYQQILGQGPKLLIQFQNNGVVDDSQLPKDRFSAERLKGVDSTLKIQPAKLEDSAVYLCASSPRQPPEQYFGPGTRLTVT.

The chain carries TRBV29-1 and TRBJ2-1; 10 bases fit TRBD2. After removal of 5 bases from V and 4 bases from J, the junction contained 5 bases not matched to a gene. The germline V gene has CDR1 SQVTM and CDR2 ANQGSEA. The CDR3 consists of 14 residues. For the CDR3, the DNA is TGCAGCGTTCCCAGCGGGAGGGAGTACAATGAGCAGTTCTTC. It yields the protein CSVPSGREYNEQFF.

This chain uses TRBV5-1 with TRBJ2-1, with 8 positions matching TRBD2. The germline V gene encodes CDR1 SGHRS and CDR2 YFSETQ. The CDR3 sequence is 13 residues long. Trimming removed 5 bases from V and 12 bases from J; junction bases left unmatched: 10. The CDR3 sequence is CASSRGGEPRQFF. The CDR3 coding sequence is TGCGCCAGCAGTCGGGGGGGAGAGCCTCGGCAGTTCTTC.

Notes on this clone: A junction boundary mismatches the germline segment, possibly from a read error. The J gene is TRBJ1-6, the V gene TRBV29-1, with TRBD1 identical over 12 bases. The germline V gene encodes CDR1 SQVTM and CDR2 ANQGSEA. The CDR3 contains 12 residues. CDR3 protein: CSAVPGQGAIIF. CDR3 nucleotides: TGCAGCGCAGTCCCGGGACAGGGGGCGATAATCTTT.

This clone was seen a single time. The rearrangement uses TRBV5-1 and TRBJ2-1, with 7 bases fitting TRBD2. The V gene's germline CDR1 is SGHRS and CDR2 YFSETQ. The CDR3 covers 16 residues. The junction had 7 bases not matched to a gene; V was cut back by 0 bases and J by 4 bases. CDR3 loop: CASSLVTGGLYNEQFF. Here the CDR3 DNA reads TGCGCCAGCAGCTTGGTAACGGGGGGACTTTACAATGAGCAGTTCTTC.

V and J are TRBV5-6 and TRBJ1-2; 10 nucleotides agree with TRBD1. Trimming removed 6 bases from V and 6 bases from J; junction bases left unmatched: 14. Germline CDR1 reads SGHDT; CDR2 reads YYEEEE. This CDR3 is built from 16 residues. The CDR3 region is CASILAGTGVVNGYTF. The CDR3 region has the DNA TGTGCCAGCATCCTCGCCGGGACAGGGGTGGTAAATGGCTACACCTTC.

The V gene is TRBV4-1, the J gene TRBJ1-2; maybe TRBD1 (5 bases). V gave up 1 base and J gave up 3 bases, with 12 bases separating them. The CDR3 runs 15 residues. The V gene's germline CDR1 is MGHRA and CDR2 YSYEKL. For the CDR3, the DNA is TGCGCCAGCAGCCAAGTTTCGGGGGGATACTATGGCTACACCTTC. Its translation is CASSQVSGGYYGYTF.

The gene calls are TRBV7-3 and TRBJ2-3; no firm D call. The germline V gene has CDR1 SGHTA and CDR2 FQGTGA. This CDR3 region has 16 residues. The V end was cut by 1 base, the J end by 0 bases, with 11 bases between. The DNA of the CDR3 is TGTGCCAGCAGCTTAAAAGCTTATGCCAGCACAGATACGCAGTATTTT. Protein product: CASSLKAYASTDTQYF. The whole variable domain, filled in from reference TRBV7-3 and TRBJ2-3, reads GAGVSQTPSNKVTEKGKYVELRCDPISGHTALYWYRQSLGQGPEFLIYFQGTGAADDSGLPNDRFFAVRPEGSVSTLKIQRTERGDSAVYLCASSLKAYASTDTQYFGPGTRLTVL.

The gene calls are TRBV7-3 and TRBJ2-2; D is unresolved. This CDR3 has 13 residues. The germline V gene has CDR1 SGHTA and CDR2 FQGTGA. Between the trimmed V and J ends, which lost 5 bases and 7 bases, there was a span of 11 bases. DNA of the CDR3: TGTGCCAGCAGCCCTACGATCGGCGGGGAGCTGTTTTTT. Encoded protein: CASSPTIGGELFF.

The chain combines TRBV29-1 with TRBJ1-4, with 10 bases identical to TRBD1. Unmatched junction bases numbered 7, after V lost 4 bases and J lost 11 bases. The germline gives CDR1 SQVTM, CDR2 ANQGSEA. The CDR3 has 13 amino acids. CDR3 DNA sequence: TGCAGCGTTGTCGGGACAGGGGAGTCCAAACTGTTTTTT. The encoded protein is CSVVGTGESKLFF.